Listed below are T cell receptor beta chains from one sample, sequenced in a study of monozygotic twins with inflammatory bowel disease. TCRdb re-called the 5' RACE reads; one entry per CDR3 protein, DNA not given. This table lists approximately 40,000 distinct CDR3 sequences. Sequenced: blood. These receptors originate from a human donor with ulcerative colitis or Crohn's disease, or a healthy co-twin of an affected twin (not recorded which). Both conserved end residues are part of each CDR3. The order of the fields is V gene, J gene, CDR3 protein.

TRBV27	TRBJ2-3	CATILTDTQYF
TRBV7-9	TRBJ2-2	CASSLVNGELFF
TRBV20-1	TRBJ1-1	CSARDAGYTEAFF
TRBV28	TRBJ2-1	CASSPSELAYNEQFF
TRBV6-1	TRBJ1-1	CASSRQGSNTEAFF
TRBV28	TRBJ1-3	CASSFLMGSGTLRNTIYF
TRBV12-5	TRBJ1-2	CASGFDSGSYGYTF
TRBV6-4	TRBJ2-3	CASSSEGGTDTQYF
TRBV20-1	TRBJ2-2	CSARSGNTGELFF
TRBV7-3	TRBJ2-3	CASSPEGFADTQYF
TRBV6-2/TRBV6-3	TRBJ1-1	CASSYYGRNTEAFF
TRBV20-1	TRBJ1-5	CSVRGFLSNQPQHF
TRBV5-1	TRBJ1-1	CASSLGAANTEAFF
TRBV29-1	TRBJ1-5	CSVAEDFSNQPQHF
TRBV11-2	TRBJ2-3	CASSLGGWGTRTDTQYF
TRBV7-2	TRBJ1-1	CASSPGTYTEAFF